A single sample is the source of the 21 T cell receptor beta chains below, sequenced in a study of T cell repertoires in cytomegalovirus infection. Antigens for these TCRs are unknown. TCRdb re-derived calls from the reads in MiXCR, one entry per CDR3 protein. This table holds about 480,000 distinct CDR3 sequences, 33% found once. The material sequenced was cultured PBMCs, taken from culture after CMV antigen stimulation. These receptors all come from a human donor in good health (CMV status not recorded). Some clones in this sample may be carry-over from other donors' samples.

CDR3 protein: CSGRRPPRPDTQYF. The DNA of the CDR3 is TGTTCAGGGAGGAGGCCGCCCCGACCGGATACGCAGTATTTT. V usage is TRBV6-1 and J usage is TRBJ2-3, with a weak D call TRBD2 (6 bases). Germline lookup yields CDR1 MNHNS and CDR2 SASEGT. CDR3 length equals 14 residues.

There are a few counts of this clonotype. The V gene is TRBV6-5, the J gene TRBJ2-1, with 8 bases lining up with TRBD2. J gave up 6 bases and V 6 bases, and 10 bases lay outside the gene matches. The germline V gene encodes CDR1 MNHEY and CDR2 SVGAGI. The CDR3 loop spans 15 amino acids. CDR3: CASSPGTSRGNEQFF. DNA of the CDR3: TGTGCCAGCAGCCCCGGGACTAGTAGGGGCAATGAGCAGTTCTTC.

The gene calls are TRBV6-2 or TRBV6-3 and TRBJ1-1; D gene ambiguous. From germline, CDR1 is MNHEY and CDR2 SVGEGT. Trimming shortened V by 7 bases and J by 4 bases, and 10 bases separated the two germline ends. There are 12 residues in the CDR3. The CDR3 sequence: CASKGLGTEAFF. The CDR3 region has the DNA TGTGCCAGCAAAGGTTTGGGCACTGAAGCTTTCTTT.

There are a few counts of this clonotype. The chain employs TRBV7-3 and TRBJ2-1, with D perhaps TRBD1 (7 bases). Trimming took off 2 bases at V and 0 bases at J, with 11 bases between the two ends. CDR3 length equals 16 residues. The germline V gene has CDR1 SGHTA and CDR2 FQGTGA. The CDR3 region is CASSLAGQSSYNEQFF. DNA of the CDR3: TGTGCCAGCAGCTTAGCGGGACAGAGCTCCTACAATGAGCAGTTCTTC.

This chain connects TRBV7-9 to TRBJ2-5; TRBD2 matches 12 bases. J lost 5 bases, V lost 5 bases, and 9 bases had no gene match. The CDR3 totals 16 residues. Looked up from germline, CDR1 is SEHNR and CDR2 is FQNEAQ (reference sequence). The CDR3 loop reads CASSRGLAGQGETQYF. For the CDR3, the DNA is TGTGCCAGCAGCAGGGGACTAGCGGGCCAGGGGGAGACCCAGTACTTC.

The chain combines TRBV11-2 with TRBJ2-3; D unclear. CDR3 length equals 14 residues. V lost 3 bases and J 0 bases, leaving 7 bases between the germline ends. Per germline, CDR1 SGHAT and CDR2 FQNNGV. DNA of the CDR3: TGTGCCAGCAGCTTGTCCCTTAGCACAGATACGCAGTATTTT. Amino acids: CASSLSLSTDTQYF.

This chain connects TRBV5-1 to TRBJ2-3; TRBD1 is a possible D gene (5 bases). V lost 5 bases, J lost 8 bases, and 12 bases lay in between. Germline CDR1 and CDR2: SGHRS and YFSETQ. The CDR3 contains 12 residues. The CDR3 DNA reads as TGCGCCAGCAGAAAGGACACGGGTACGCAGTATTTT. This translates into CASRKDTGTQYF.

This clonotype is a singleton in its sample. The J gene is TRBJ2-4, the V gene TRBV2; 10 bases are shared with TRBD1. The ends lost 7 bases at V and 6 bases at J; junction bases unmatched: 6. The CDR3 runs to 14 residues. The germline gives CDR1 SNHLY, CDR2 FYNNEI. For the CDR3, the DNA is TGTGCCAGCACCAGGGACAGGGGAGCAAACATTCAGTACTTC. This translates into CASTRDRGANIQYF.

This clonotype has at least ten counts. The chain uses TRBV7-3 and TRBJ2-7; 11 bases align to TRBD1. CDR1 is SGHTA and CDR2 is FQGTGA in the germline V gene. This CDR3 is 15 amino acids long. J gave up 1 base and V 2 bases, and 1 base lay outside the gene matches. The CDR3 is CASSLGTGGSYEQYF. In DNA, the CDR3 is TGTGCCAGCAGCTTAGGGACAGGGGGTTCCTACGAGCAGTACTTC. Filled out from reference TRBV7-3 and TRBJ2-7, the complete variable domain reads GAGVSQTPSNKVTEKGKYVELRCDPISGHTALYWYRQSLGQGPEFLIYFQGTGAADDSGLPNDRFFAVRPEGSVSTLKIQRTERGDSAVYLCASSLGTGGSYEQYFGPGTRLTVT.

This sequence joins TRBV6-5 and TRBJ2-1; 14 nucleotides align to TRBD2. Trimming at V came to 0 bases and at J to 2 bases, leaving 6 bases not matched to a gene. The germline CDR1 and CDR2 sequences are MNHEY and SVGAGI. The CDR3 has 19 amino acids. CDR3 residues: CASSYSSGLAGGAYNEQFF. CDR3 sequence (DNA): TGTGCCAGCAGTTACTCGTCTGGACTAGCGGGAGGCGCCTACAATGAGCAGTTCTTC.

This clonotype was counted between two and nine times. The rearrangement uses TRBV20-1 and TRBJ2-3; 12 bases match TRBD2. CDR1 DFQATT and CDR2 SNEGSKA come from the germline V gene (reference sequence). The ends lost 6 bases at V and 1 base at J; junction bases unmatched: 11. The CDR3 covers 17 residues. The CDR3 reads CSALVLAGGPGTDTQYF. The CDR3 nucleotides are TGCAGTGCCCTAGTCCTAGCGGGAGGGCCGGGCACAGATACGCAGTATTTT.

The chain employs TRBV20-1 and TRBJ2-1; 8 positions match TRBD2. CDR3 length: 15 residues. V lost 3 bases, J lost 8 bases, and 12 bases stayed unmatched. CDR1 is DFQATT and CDR2 is SNEGSKA in the germline V gene (reference sequence). CDR3 in amino acids: CSARALPGLGYEQFF. The CDR3 DNA follows: TGCAGTGCTAGGGCCCTCCCGGGACTAGGTTATGAGCAGTTCTTC.

The genes are TRBV20-1 and TRBJ1-3, with 9 bases lining up with TRBD1. Looked up from germline, CDR1 is DFQATT and CDR2 is SNEGSKA (reference sequence). Germline trimming cut 5 bases from V and 3 bases from J; bases unmatched to any gene: 2. The CDR3 length is 13 residues. CDR3 nucleotide sequence: TGCAGTGCTTCGGACAGGGGTGGAAACACCATATATTTT. This translates into CSASDRGGNTIYF.

In its sample, this clonotype was seen many times. This chain links TRBV7-2 with TRBJ1-4; TRBD1 might be the D (6 bases). The germline V gene has CDR1 SGHTA and CDR2 FQGNSA. The CDR3 loop spans 16 amino acids. Trimming shortened V by 5 bases and J by 7 bases, and 20 bases separated the two germline ends. The CDR3 bases are TGTGCCAGCAGCCCCCGAAGGTCGGGGGCGCGTGAAAAACTGTTTTTT. This encodes CASSPRRSGAREKLFF.

The sample holds a few counts of this clonotype. This chain connects TRBV10-3 to TRBJ2-5, with 10 bases that match TRBD1. The length of the CDR3 is 14 residues. Germline V gives CDR1 ENHRY, CDR2 SYGVKD. The ends lost 7 bases at V and 5 bases at J; junction bases unmatched: 7. The CDR3 loop is CAITETGGRETQYF. The CDR3 DNA reads TGTGCCATCACCGAGACAGGGGGCAGGGAGACCCAGTACTTC.

The chain is built from TRBV7-2 and TRBJ2-5; 10 nucleotides agree with TRBD2. The V gene's germline CDR1 is SGHTA and CDR2 FQGNSA. V gave up 5 bases and J gave up 2 bases; unmatched junction bases: 8. The length of the CDR3 is 16 residues. CDR3 residues: CASSRPGLASQETQYF. CDR3 in DNA: TGTGCCAGCAGCCGGCCGGGACTAGCGTCACAAGAGACCCAGTACTTC.

Only a few counts were recorded for this clonotype. The chain carries TRBV7-2 and TRBJ1-2, with a tentative D call TRBD1 (6 bases). Between the trimmed V and J ends, which lost 1 base and 4 bases, there was a span of 16 bases. The V gene's germline CDR1 is SGHTA and CDR2 FQGNSA. The CDR3 has 16 amino acids. The CDR3 region is CASSLGGRDNFYGYTF. The CDR3 DNA reads TGTGCCAGCAGCTTAGGGGGCCGGGACAACTTCTATGGCTACACCTTC.

This clonotype turned up a few times. The CDR3 DNA reads as TGTGCCAGCAGTCTCGGGACAAATACGCAGTATTTT. The encoded protein is CASSLGTNTQYF. The chain is built from TRBV6-2 or TRBV6-3 and TRBJ2-3, with a tentative D call TRBD1 (6 bases). CDR3 length: 12 residues. The V end lost 5 bases, the J end lost 7 bases, and 10 bases lay between the germline ends. CDR1 and CDR2 from the germline V gene are MNHEY and SVGEGT.

In this sample, this clonotype turned up a few times. The gene calls are TRBV7-2 and TRBJ2-2; either TRBD1 or TRBD2 may fit D (5 bases each). CDR3 length: 15 amino acids. Trimming took 4 bases from V and 5 from J, leaving 14 bases between them. Looked up from germline, CDR1 is SGHTA and CDR2 is FQGNSA. CDR3 sequence (DNA): TGTGCCAGCAGCTCCGTCAGGGACGGGACCGGGGAGCTGTTTTTT. Amino acids: CASSSVRDGTGELFF.

This chain connects TRBV5-4 to TRBJ2-3, with TRBD2 identical over 16 bases. This CDR3 is 17 amino acids long. The V gene end was trimmed by 4 bases and the J gene end by 5 bases; junction bases not matched to a gene: 7. Germline V gives CDR1 SGHNT, CDR2 YYREEE (reference sequence). The CDR3 DNA follows: TGTGCCAGCAGCCCGGGACTAGCGGGAGGGCCGATAGATACGCAGTATTTT. Encoded protein: CASSPGLAGGPIDTQYF.

Only a few counts were recorded for this clonotype. The CDR3 protein is CASSQRVGNEQFF. The CDR3 bases are TGCGCCAGCAGCCAACGAGTTGGCAATGAGCAGTTCTTC. This sequence joins TRBV4-3 and TRBJ2-1; D not resolved. This CDR3 has 13 amino acids. CDR1 is LGHNA and CDR2 is YSLEER in the germline V gene. V was cut by 2 bases and J by 6 bases, with 8 bases left in between.